This TCR beta chain came from a study of T-cell reconstitution after alpha-beta-depleted transplantation in children. Unique molecular identifiers were built into the TCRbeta library. TCRdb called the PCR reads again in MiXCR, with one record for every CDR3 protein. The sample shows a few hundred thousand distinct CDR3 sequences, more than 8% of them seen only once. The germline V gene encodes CDR1 SEHNR and CDR2 FQNEAQ (reference sequence). V gave up 0 bases and J gave up 4 bases, with 11 bases separating them. CDR3 length: 15 amino acids. The sample consisted of PBMCs from the stem cell graft donor, taken from the stem cell graft. The receptor's source is a human donor who donated a stem cell graft to a child with SCID. This chain connects TRBV7-9 to TRBJ2-3, with TRBD2 as a possible D gene (5 bases). CDR3 DNA sequence: TGTGCCAGCAGCTTAGCGGGAGCCAACCCAGATACGCAGTATTTT. Protein sequence: CASSLAGANPDTQYF.